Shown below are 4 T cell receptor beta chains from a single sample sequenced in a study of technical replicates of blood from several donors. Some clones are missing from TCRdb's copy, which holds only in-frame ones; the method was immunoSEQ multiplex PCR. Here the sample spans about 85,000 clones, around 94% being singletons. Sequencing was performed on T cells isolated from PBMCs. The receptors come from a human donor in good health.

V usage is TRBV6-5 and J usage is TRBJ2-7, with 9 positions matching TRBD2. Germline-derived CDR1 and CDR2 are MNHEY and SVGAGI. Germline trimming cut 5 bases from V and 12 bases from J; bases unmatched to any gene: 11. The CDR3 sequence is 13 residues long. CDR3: CASSPGTSLPRYF. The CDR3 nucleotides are TGTGCCAGCAGTCCCGGGACTAGCCTTCCTCGGTACTTC.

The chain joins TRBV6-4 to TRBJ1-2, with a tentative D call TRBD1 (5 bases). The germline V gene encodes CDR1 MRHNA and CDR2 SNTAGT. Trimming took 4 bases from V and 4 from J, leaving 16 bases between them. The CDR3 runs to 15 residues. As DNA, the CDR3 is TGTGCCAGCAGTGCGGTCCAGGGTCGTGGCTATGGCTACACCTTC. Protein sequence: CASSAVQGRGYGYTF.

CDR3: CASGSGGFHEQYF. CDR3 nucleotide sequence: TGTGCCAGTGGTAGCGGGGGGTTTCACGAGCAGTACTTC. The V call is TRBV28, the J call TRBJ2-7; 10 nucleotides line up with TRBD2. Per germline, CDR1 MDHEN and CDR2 SYDVKM. V lost 9 bases and J lost 5; bases outside the gene matches: 7. This CDR3 region has 13 residues. Full variable domain (remainder filled in from reference TRBV28 and TRBJ2-7): DVKVTQSSRYLVKRTGEKVFLECVQDMDHENMFWYRQDPGLGLRLIYFSYDVKMKEKGDIPEGYSVSREKKERFSLILESASTNQTSMYLCASGSGGFHEQYFGPGTRLTVT.

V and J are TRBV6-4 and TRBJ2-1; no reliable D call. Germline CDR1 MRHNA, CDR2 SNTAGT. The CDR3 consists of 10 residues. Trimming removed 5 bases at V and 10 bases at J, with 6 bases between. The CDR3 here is CASSPLEQFF. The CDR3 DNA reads TGTGCCAGCAGTCCCCTAGAGCAGTTCTTC.